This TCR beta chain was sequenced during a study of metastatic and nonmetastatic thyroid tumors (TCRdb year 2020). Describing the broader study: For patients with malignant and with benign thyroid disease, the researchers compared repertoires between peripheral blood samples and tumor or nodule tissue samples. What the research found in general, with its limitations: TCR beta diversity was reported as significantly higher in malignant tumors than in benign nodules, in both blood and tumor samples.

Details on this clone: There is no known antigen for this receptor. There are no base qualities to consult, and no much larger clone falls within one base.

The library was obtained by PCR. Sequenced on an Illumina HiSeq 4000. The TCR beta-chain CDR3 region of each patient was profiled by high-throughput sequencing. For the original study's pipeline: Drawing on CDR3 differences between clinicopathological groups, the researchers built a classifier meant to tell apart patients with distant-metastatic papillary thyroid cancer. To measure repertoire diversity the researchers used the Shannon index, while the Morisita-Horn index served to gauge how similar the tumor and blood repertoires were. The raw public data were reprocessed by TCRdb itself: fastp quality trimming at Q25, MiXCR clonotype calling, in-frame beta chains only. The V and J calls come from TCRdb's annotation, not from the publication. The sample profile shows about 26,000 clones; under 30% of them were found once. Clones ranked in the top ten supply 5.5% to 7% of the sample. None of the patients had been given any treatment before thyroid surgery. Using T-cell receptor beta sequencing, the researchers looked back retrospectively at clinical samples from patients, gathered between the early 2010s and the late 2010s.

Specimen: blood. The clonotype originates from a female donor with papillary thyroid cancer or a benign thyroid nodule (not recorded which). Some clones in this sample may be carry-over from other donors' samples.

The CDR3 protein: CASSLTSTYEQYF. The DNA sequence is given as TGCGCCAGCAGCTTAACATCGACCTACGAGCAGTACTTC. The V and J genes are TRBV5-1 and TRBJ2-7, with no confident D gene call. The germline V gene sets CDR1 to SGHRS and CDR2 to YFSETQ. Its CDR3 holds 13 amino acids, cysteine through phenylalanine. Left in the record is the CDR3 DNA by itself, 39 bases read in frame from the first base. Relative to germline, V is 2 bases shorter and J is 2 bases shorter, with 8 bases between their ends.